This T cell receptor (beta chain) was obtained from a study of control samples from healthy donors and cancer patients. Data came from immunoSEQ multiplex PCR; TCRdb stores just in-frame clones and leaves some out. The sample holds about 34,000 clones; 70% to 90% are singletons and the top ten take approximately 1.5%. The germline V gene encodes CDR1 SNHLY and CDR2 FYNNEI. This CDR3 comprises 15 residues. V was clipped by 6 bases and J by 3 bases, with 17 bases between them. The sequenced sample consisted of PBMCs. The TCR sequence derives from a woman between 40 and 50 years old with lung cancer. The chain carries TRBV2 and TRBJ1-2; TRBD1 might be the D (5 bases). The CDR3 loop is CASSEMGGADYGYTF. CDR3 sequence (DNA): TGTGCCAGCAGCGAAATGGGGGGAGCGGACTATGGCTACACCTTC.